Each of the 22 T cell receptor beta chains below was sequenced from the same sample in a study of T-cell reconstitution after alpha-beta-depleted transplantation in children. Unique molecular identifiers were incorporated into the prepared TCRbeta library. Using its own MiXCR run on the PCR reads, TCRdb lists one record per CDR3 protein. The table has about 300,000 distinct CDR3 sequences, around 9.1% seen once; the top ten hold 7% to 9.5%. The sequenced sample was PBMCs, obtained before TCRalphabeta/CD19-depleted stem cell transplant. These receptors all come from a boy under two years old with acute myeloid leukemia, due to receive a stem cell transplant.

Ten or more counts support this clonotype. The chain carries TRBV6-5 and TRBJ1-2; 12 bases line up with TRBD1. The CDR3 consists of 13 residues. CDR1 is MNHEY and CDR2 is SVGAGI in the germline V gene. Trimming removed 11 bases from V and 8 bases from J; junction bases left unmatched: 9. The DNA of the CDR3 is TGTGCCGTAGGTGGGACAGGGGGCCACGGCTACACCTTC. It yields the protein CAVGGTGGHGYTF.

This chain joins TRBV28 and TRBJ2-3; TRBD2 matches 10 bases. Losses at the gene ends were 4 bases for V and 1 base for J; bases not matched to a gene: 2. CDR3 size: 15 residues. The germline V gene encodes CDR1 MDHEN and CDR2 SYDVKM. The CDR3 bases are TGTGCCAGCAGTTGGGGGACTAGCGGCACAGATACGCAGTATTTT. This sequence encodes CASSWGTSGTDTQYF.

This clonotype was recorded many times. In DNA form, the CDR3 reads TGTGCCAGCAGCCCCGTAAGGAACACTGAAGCTTTCTTT. Amino acid sequence: CASSPVRNTEAFF. The chain has TRBV3-1 and TRBJ1-1; D call uncertain. Germline V gives CDR1 LGHDT, CDR2 YNNKEL (reference sequence). The CDR3 spans 13 residues. V was clipped by 4 bases and J by 1 base, with 7 bases between them. The complete variable domain, with remaining parts taken from reference TRBV3-1 and TRBJ1-1, reads DTAVSQTPKYLVTQMGNDKSIKCEQNLGHDTMYWYKQDSKKFLKIMFSYNNKELIINETVPNRFSPKSPDKAHLNLHINSLELGDSAVYFCASSPVRNTEAFFGQGTRLTVV.

This clonotype was counted many times. V usage is TRBV3-1 and J usage is TRBJ2-5; D is perhaps TRBD2 (5 bases). Germline V lookup: CDR1 LGHDT, CDR2 YNNKEL (reference sequence). The CDR3 loop spans 17 amino acids. Between the trimmed V and J ends, which lost 0 bases and 9 bases, there was a span of 23 bases. CDR3 bases: TGTGCCAGCAGCCAAGATATAGGGAGCGAGGCGGGTGGGGCCCAGTACTTC. Translating gives CASSQDIGSEAGGAQYF.

This clonotype was picked up a small number of times. V gene TRBV6-5 combines with J gene TRBJ1-4, with D tentatively TRBD1 (5 bases). This CDR3 comprises 15 residues. The V gene's germline CDR1 is MNHEY and CDR2 SVGAGI. Deletions cut 0 bases from V and 6 bases from J, with 11 bases between. This CDR3 is CASSYSPGMDEKLFF. The CDR3 nucleotides read TGTGCCAGCAGTTACTCGCCAGGGATGGATGAAAAACTGTTTTTT.

The rearrangement links TRBV20-1 to TRBJ1-5; D remains unclear. Between the trimmed V and J ends, which lost 1 base and 3 bases, there was a span of 10 bases. There are 14 residues in the CDR3. Germline CDR1 is DFQATT and CDR2 is SNEGSKA (reference sequence). The CDR3 nucleotides are TGCAGTGCTAGAGGCCGTAGACCCAATCAGCCCCAGCATTTT. Protein product: CSARGRRPNQPQHF.

The table lists this clonotype with many counts. An end of the junction does not agree with germline; a read error may underlie this. In nucleotides, the CDR3 is TGTGCTAGCAGTAGGTTCCAGGGGGACGAGACCCAGTACTTC. This translates into CASSRFQGDETQYF. This chain uses TRBV7-7 with TRBJ2-5; TRBD1 agrees at 7 bases. The CDR3 spans 14 residues. Germline V gives CDR1 SSHAT, CDR2 FNYEAQ (reference sequence).

V is TRBV12-3 or TRBV12-4 and J is TRBJ2-3; TRBD1 agrees at 9 bases. The CDR3 contains 16 residues. Germline trimming cut 1 base from V and 1 base from J; bases unmatched to any gene: 3. This chain's CDR3 is CASSLVQGARTDTQYF. The CDR3 region has the DNA TGTGCCAGCAGTTTAGTACAGGGGGCCCGCACAGATACGCAGTATTTT.

This clonotype was counted many times. The CDR3 spells CASSQGQPNSPLHF. Written as DNA, the CDR3 is TGTGCCAGCAGCCAGGGACAACCTAATTCACCCCTCCACTTT. The chain couples TRBV7-8 to TRBJ1-6, with D perhaps matching TRBD1 (6 bases). This CDR3 spans 14 amino acids. CDR1 is SGHVS, CDR2 FQNEAQ, per germline. V lost 5 bases and J lost 6, with 11 bases in between.

This clonotype was seen a handful of times. V and J are TRBV5-1 and TRBJ2-5, with 12 positions matching TRBD2. The germline V gene has CDR1 SGHRS and CDR2 YFSETQ. V lost 1 base, J lost 4 bases, and 8 bases stayed unmatched. The CDR3 spans 17 residues. CDR3 region: CASSLRPSGGAGETQYF. The CDR3, as DNA: TGCGCCAGCAGCTTGCGGCCTAGCGGGGGGGCCGGAGAGACCCAGTACTTC.

The table lists this clonotype with many counts. The V call is TRBV10-3, the J call TRBJ2-3; TRBD2 might be the D (6 bases). CDR1 is ENHRY, CDR2 SYGVKD, per germline. This CDR3 spans 16 amino acids. V was trimmed by 10 bases and J by 7 bases, leaving 27 bases between them. This chain's CDR3 is CATKYRSSGSTNTQYF. As DNA, the CDR3 is TGTGCCACAAAATATCGGTCCTCCGGGAGTACAAATACGCAGTATTTT.

CDR3: CASSLGPYHPYNEQFF. The CDR3 bases are TGTGCCAGCAGCTTAGGGCCCTACCACCCCTACAATGAGCAGTTCTTC. This chain connects TRBV7-2 to TRBJ2-1; D not certain. V was trimmed by 1 base and J by 2 bases, leaving 12 bases between them. Germline-derived CDR1 and CDR2 are SGHTA and FQGNSA. The CDR3 is made up of 16 amino acids. The full variable domain, in which reference TRBV7-2 and TRBJ2-1 provide the parts outside the CDR3, is GAGVSQSPSNKVTEKGKDVELRCDPISGHTALYWYRQSLGQGLEFLIYFQGNSAPDKSGLPSDRFSAERTGGSVSTLTIQRTQQEDSAVYLCASSLGPYHPYNEQFFGPGTRLTVL.

This clonotype was seen at least ten times. The rearrangement uses TRBV9 and TRBJ2-2; 9 nucleotides agree with TRBD2. V lost 0 bases, J lost 5 bases, and 8 bases stayed unmatched. This CDR3 contains 17 residues. Germline V gene sequence: CDR1 SGDLS, CDR2 YYNGEE. The CDR3 reads CASSVDRSGGETGELFF. The CDR3 DNA reads as TGTGCCAGCAGCGTAGATCGTAGCGGGGGAGAAACCGGGGAGCTGTTTTTT.

This clonotype was recorded at least ten times. V is TRBV5-1 and J is TRBJ1-6, with TRBD1 matching over 7 bases. The germline gives CDR1 SGHRS, CDR2 YFSETQ. The CDR3 is 14 amino acids. V lost 3 bases and J lost 5; bases outside the gene matches: 2. The CDR3 DNA follows: TGCGCCAGCAGCTCCGGGACAGATAATTCACCCCTCCACTTT. Residues: CASSSGTDNSPLHF.

CDR3 residues: CASSLETVYSWNWDRGRPGAEAFF. The CDR3 region has the DNA TGTGCCAGCAGCTTAGAAACGGTTTATAGCTGGAATTGGGACAGGGGGAGACCCGGGGCTGAAGCTTTCTTT. The V gene is TRBV11-2, the J gene TRBJ1-1; 11 nucleotides align to TRBD1. Germline loops: CDR1 SGHAT, CDR2 FQNNGV. The CDR3 runs 24 residues. V shed 0 bases and J 6 bases; nucleotides not matched to a gene: 30.

In its sample, this clonotype was seen many times. The chain joins TRBV6-5 to TRBJ2-2; 7 bases match TRBD2. The V gene end was trimmed by 5 bases and the J gene end by 4 bases; junction bases not matched to a gene: 4. Germline values: CDR1 MNHEY, CDR2 SVGAGI. The CDR3 is 14 amino acids. The CDR3 DNA reads as TGTGCCAGCAGTCGGCTAGCGGCCACCGGGGAGCTGTTTTTT. It is translated as CASSRLAATGELFF.

About this clonotype: One base away lies a much larger clone, so this may be a sequencing read error. The rearrangement uses TRBV7-9 and TRBJ2-1, with 8 bases aligning to TRBD2. The length of the CDR3 is 12 residues. CDR1 and CDR2 (germline): SEHNR, FQNEAQ (reference sequence). CDR3: CASSTSGNEQLF. The CDR3 nucleotides are TGTGCCAGCAGCACTAGCGGCAATGAGCAGTTGTTC.

This chain joins TRBV11-3 and TRBJ2-1; TRBD1 agrees at 11 bases. V dropped 5 bases and J dropped 5; count of bases not matched to a gene: 5. CDR3 length equals 15 residues. Germline CDR1 is SGHNT and CDR2 is YENEEA. CDR3 sequence reads: CASSLRDRGNNEQFF. CDR3 DNA sequence: TGTGCCAGCAGCCTCCGGGACAGGGGGAACAATGAGCAGTTCTTC.

The sample holds many counts of this clonotype. The chain carries TRBV12-5 and TRBJ2-1, with D possibly matching TRBD1 (6 bases). Per the germline V gene, CDR1 is LGHNT and CDR2 is FRNRAP. This CDR3 region has 16 residues. V was trimmed by 0 bases and J by 0 bases, leaving 9 bases between them. For the CDR3, the DNA is TGTGCTAGTGGTTTGGTAGGGGGAAGCTCCTACAATGAGCAGTTCTTC. It encodes CASGLVGGSSYNEQFF.

This clonotype was observed a few times. The chain carries TRBV18 and TRBJ2-3; D gene unclear. The CDR3 totals 16 residues. Germline assignment: CDR1 KGHSH and CDR2 LQKENI. Trimming removed 1 base at V and 0 bases at J, with 11 bases between. The DNA for the CDR3 is TGTGCCAGCTCACCACTCCAGCCACCAAGCACAGATACGCAGTATTTT. As protein: CASSPLQPPSTDTQYF.

This clonotype was seen repeatedly, ten times or more. The chain has TRBV4-2 and TRBJ1-5, with a possible D match to TRBD1 (5 bases). V gave up 0 bases and J gave up 7 bases, with 19 bases separating them. From germline, CDR1 is LGHNA and CDR2 YNFKEQ. The CDR3 loop spans 17 amino acids. CDR3 sequence: CASSQDPSTGGNQPQHF. CDR3 sequence (DNA): TGTGCCAGCAGCCAAGACCCCTCTACAGGCGGGAACCAGCCCCAGCATTTT.

A word on this clonotype: This may come from a read error, since a much larger clone is one base off. The V and J genes are TRBV29-1 and TRBJ2-3, with a possible D match to TRBD2 (6 bases). V dropped 5 bases and J dropped 6 bases, with 21 bases sitting between them. The CDR3 covers 15 residues. The germline CDR1 and CDR2 sequences are SQVTM and ANQGSEA. DNA of the CDR3: TGCAGCGTTCACGCCTGGGCGGGACTTTGGGATACGCAGTATTTT. Its protein is CSVHAWAGLWDTQYF.